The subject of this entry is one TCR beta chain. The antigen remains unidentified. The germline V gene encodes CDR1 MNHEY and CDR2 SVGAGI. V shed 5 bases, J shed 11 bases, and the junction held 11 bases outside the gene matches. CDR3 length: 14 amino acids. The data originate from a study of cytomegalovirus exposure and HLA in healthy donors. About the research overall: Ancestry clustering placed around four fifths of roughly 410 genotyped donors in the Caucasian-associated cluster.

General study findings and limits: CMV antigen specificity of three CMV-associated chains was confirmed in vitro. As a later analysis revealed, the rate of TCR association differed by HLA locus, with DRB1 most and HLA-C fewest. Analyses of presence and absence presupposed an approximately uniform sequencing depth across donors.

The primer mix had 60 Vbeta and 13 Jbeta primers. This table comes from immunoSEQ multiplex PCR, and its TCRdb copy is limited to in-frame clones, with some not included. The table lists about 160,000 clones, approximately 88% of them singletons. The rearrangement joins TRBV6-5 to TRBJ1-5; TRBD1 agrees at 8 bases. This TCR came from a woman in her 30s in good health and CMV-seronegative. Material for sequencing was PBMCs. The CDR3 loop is CASSEPGQAMAQHF. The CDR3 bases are TGTGCCAGCAGTGAACCGGGACAGGCCATGGCCCAGCATTTT.